One and the same sample provided the 17 T cell receptor beta chains below, sequenced in a study of Ad26.COV2.S vaccination and SARS-CoV-2 variants. Clones were read by immunoSEQ multiplex PCR, and TCRdb kept only the in-frame ones, dropping some. The sample holds 400,000 to 500,000 clones; about 91% are singletons and the top ten take 2.5% to 3%. Noted treatment: roughly 20 received Ad26.COV2.S at low or high dose, single or two shots; several received placebo; per-sample allocation not given. Sampling took place 63 days after the first vaccine or placebo injection. Source: peripheral blood, taken in a trial of Ad26.COV2.S vaccine versus placebo. The receptors shown here come from a person between 18 and 60 years old who received the Ad26.COV2.S COVID-19 vaccine or a placebo.

The V gene is TRBV7-2, the J gene TRBJ2-1, with 8 bases identical to TRBD2. CDR3 length: 16 residues. CDR1 SGHTA and CDR2 FQGNSA come from the germline V gene. The V gene end was trimmed by 5 bases and the J gene end by 4 bases; junction bases not matched to a gene: 10. The CDR3: CASSPDGRGAYNEQFF. Here the CDR3 DNA reads TGTGCCAGCAGCCCCGATGGGCGGGGGGCGTACAATGAGCAGTTCTTC. The full variable domain, rest sourced from reference TRBV7-2 and TRBJ2-1, is GAGVSQSPSNKVTEKGKDVELRCDPISGHTALYWYRQSLGQGLEFLIYFQGNSAPDKSGLPSDRFSAERTGGSVSTLTIQRTQQEDSAVYLCASSPDGRGAYNEQFFGPGTRLTVL.

The chain couples TRBV20-1 to TRBJ2-4; 9 nucleotides match TRBD2. The V gene end was trimmed by 3 bases and the J gene end by 15 bases; junction bases not matched to a gene: 6. This CDR3 has 11 amino acids. Germline-derived CDR1 and CDR2 are DFQATT and SNEGSKA (reference sequence). CDR3 sequence: CSARGSGRSYF. The DNA of the CDR3 is TGCAGTGCTAGGGGTAGCGGGAGATCGTACTTC.

J is TRBJ2-7 and V is TRBV11-1; D call uncertain. This CDR3 spans 15 amino acids. Trimming shortened V by 1 base and J by 4 bases, and 14 bases separated the two germline ends. Germline V gene data show CDR1 as SGHAT and CDR2 as FQDESV (reference sequence). DNA for the CDR3: TGTGCCAGCAGCTTAGGGGGATCCCGATCTTACGAGCAGTACTTC. Translated: CASSLGGSRSYEQYF.

The rearrangement uses TRBV7-8 and TRBJ2-3; unclear D gene. The CDR3 runs to 13 residues. CDR1 and CDR2 from the germline V gene are SGHVS and FQNEAQ. V was clipped by 6 bases and J by 0 bases, with 7 bases between them. This CDR3 reads CASSYPSTDTQYF. The CDR3 DNA reads TGTGCCAGCAGTTACCCTAGCACAGATACGCAGTATTTT.

The chain couples TRBV5-1 to TRBJ1-3; D gene ambiguous. The CDR3 has 13 residues. In germline, CDR1 is SGHRS, CDR2 YFSETQ. Trimming took 1 base from V and 2 from J, leaving 4 bases between them. The CDR3 DNA reads as TGCGCCAGCAGCTTGACGGCTGGAAACACCATATATTTT. This translates into CASSLTAGNTIYF.

The V call is TRBV7-2, the J call TRBJ1-3; D might be TRBD1 (5 bases). The CDR3 sequence is 14 residues long. CDR1 and CDR2 (germline): SGHTA, FQGNSA. Deletions cut 5 bases from V and 7 bases from J, with 15 bases between. CDR3 protein: CASSPRGQYNTIYF. In DNA, the CDR3 is TGTGCCAGCAGCCCCCGAGGACAATACAACACCATATATTTT. Together with reference TRBV7-2 and TRBJ1-3, the CDR3 gives the full variable domain: GAGVSQSPSNKVTEKGKDVELRCDPISGHTALYWYRQSLGQGLEFLIYFQGNSAPDKSGLPSDRFSAERTGGSVSTLTIQRTQQEDSAVYLCASSPRGQYNTIYFGEGSWLTVV.

The sample holds one count of this clone. V and J are TRBV3-1 (or the pseudogene TRBV3-2) and TRBJ1-5; D gene unclear. Trimming pared 4 bases from V and 4 bases from J, leaving 8 bases between. The length of the CDR3 is 13 residues. The germline V gene has CDR1 LGHDT and CDR2 YNNKEL (reference sequence). The CDR3, as DNA: TGTGCCAGCAGCCTCGGACGGAATCAGCCCCAGCATTTT. Protein product: CASSLGRNQPQHF.

The V gene is TRBV2, the J gene TRBJ1-5, with a possible D match to TRBD1 (6 bases). Germline CDR1 SNHLY, CDR2 FYNNEI. Trimming left V 3 bases short and J 5 bases short, with 11 bases between. This CDR3 region has 14 residues. As DNA, the CDR3 is TGTGCCAGCAGTGACTCGGGGGGCCATCAGCCCCAGCATTTT. Its protein is CASSDSGGHQPQHF.

The chain employs TRBV7-2 and TRBJ1-6; the D gene is possibly TRBD1 (6 bases). CDR1 SGHTA and CDR2 FQGNSA come from the germline V gene. Deletions cut 5 bases from V and 4 bases from J, with 12 bases between. The CDR3 runs to 15 residues. The CDR3 sequence: CASSPGTLYNSPLHF. The CDR3 DNA follows: TGTGCCAGCAGCCCTGGGACACTTTATAATTCACCCCTCCACTTT. Full variable domain (outside the CDR3, taken from reference TRBV7-2 and TRBJ1-6): GAGVSQSPSNKVTEKGKDVELRCDPISGHTALYWYRQSLGQGLEFLIYFQGNSAPDKSGLPSDRFSAERTGGSVSTLTIQRTQQEDSAVYLCASSPGTLYNSPLHFGNGTRLTVT.

This sequence joins TRBV7-3 and TRBJ1-5; no definite D call. V lost 2 bases to trimming and J lost 2 bases, with 7 bases between them. Germline V gene lookup returns CDR1 SGHTA and CDR2 FQGTGA. The CDR3 has 14 residues. The CDR3 DNA sequence: TGTGCCAGCAGCTTACGCGGAGGCAATCAGCCCCAGCATTTT. This encodes CASSLRGGNQPQHF.

This clone was picked up one time. The chain combines TRBV6-2 or TRBV6-3 with TRBJ2-1, with TRBD2 matching over 7 bases. J lost 5 bases, V lost 4 bases, and 11 bases had no gene match. Germline V gives CDR1 MNHEY, CDR2 SVGEGT. This CDR3 region has 16 residues. The CDR3 region is CASSSLTSEPNNEQFF. CDR3 coding DNA: TGTGCCAGCAGTTCTCTAACTAGCGAGCCTAACAATGAGCAGTTCTTC.

The chain carries TRBV19 and TRBJ1-1, with D possibly being TRBD1 (5 bases). V dropped 4 bases and J dropped 1 base, with 19 bases sitting between them. Germline V lookup: CDR1 LNHDA, CDR2 SQIVND (reference sequence). There are 17 residues in the CDR3. CDR3 in amino acids: CASSKAGNGAKNTEAFF. The DNA of the CDR3 is TGTGCCAGTAGTAAGGCCGGGAACGGGGCCAAGAACACTGAAGCTTTCTTT.

The chain combines TRBV7-2 with TRBJ1-2, with 7 bases aligning to TRBD1. The ends lost 1 base at V and 4 bases at J; junction bases unmatched: 6. The germline V gene has CDR1 SGHTA and CDR2 FQGNSA. The CDR3 extends over 15 amino acids. The CDR3 DNA sequence: TGTGCCAGCAGCTTAGGGGGCTCAGGGGGCTATGGCTACACCTTC. This translates into CASSLGGSGGYGYTF.

The chain combines TRBV10-3 with TRBJ2-7, with D hard to call. V lost 8 bases, J lost 3 bases, and 11 bases lay in between. Germline V CDR1 and CDR2: ENHRY, SYGVKD. The CDR3 totals 12 residues. The DNA for the CDR3 is TGTGCCATCGCGCCCCGGGTCTACGAGCAGTACTTC. Encoded protein: CAIAPRVYEQYF.

The chain recombines TRBV7-9 with TRBJ1-1, with 9 bases matching TRBD1. The V and J ends lost 5 bases and 6 bases, in that order; junction bases with no gene match: 7. CDR1 and CDR2 (germline): SEHNR, FQNEAQ (reference sequence). This CDR3 has 14 amino acids. The CDR3 loop reads CASSRDRVFSEAFF. The CDR3 DNA reads TGTGCCAGCAGCCGGGACAGGGTTTTTTCTGAAGCTTTCTTT.

The chain couples TRBV11-2 to TRBJ1-5, with unresolved D. This CDR3 comprises 15 residues. The V gene lost 0 bases and the J gene lost 8 bases, with 14 bases spanning the gap. CDR1 is SGHAT and CDR2 is FQNNGV in the germline V gene. The CDR3 nucleotides are TGTGCCAGCAGCTTAGATGAGGGAACGCCGGAGCCCCAGCATTTT. Translating it yields CASSLDEGTPEPQHF.

The chain has TRBV4-2 and TRBJ2-3; the match to TRBD1 covers 7 bases. With V trimmed by 1 base and J by 1 base, 8 bases remained unmatched. This CDR3 contains 17 residues. Germline loops: CDR1 LGHNA, CDR2 YNFKEQ. The CDR3 loop is CASSQGTRDRGTDTQYF. CDR3 DNA: TGTGCCAGCAGCCAAGGGACCCGGGACAGAGGCACAGATACGCAGTATTTT.